These T cell receptor beta chains were read from a single sample in a study of T cells in Graves' hyperthyroidism and ophthalmopathy. MiXCR was run by TCRdb on the multiplex PCR reads, yielding one entry per CDR3 protein. The sample yields around 690,000 distinct CDR3 sequences, approximately 15% seen once. Sequenced input: blood. Every receptor here comes from a man aged 45-65 years with Graves' hyperthyroidism. Each CDR3 is given with its conserved first and last residue. Fields, in order: V gene, D gene, clone size, J gene, CDR3 DNA, CDR3 protein. The D gene is left open where the match is weak. Clone size is stated in some rows and not others, as once, few, many or a class when expanded.

V gene: TRBV14; D gene: .; clone size: many; J gene: TRBJ2-7; CDR3 DNA: TGTGCCAGCAGCCAAGATTTGGGGGTTCGCGAGCAGTACTTC; CDR3 protein: CASSQDLGVREQYF
V gene: TRBV5-1; D gene: .; clone size: .; J gene: TRBJ1-2; CDR3 DNA: TGCGCCAGCAGCTCCCGGGAGAACTATGGCTACACCTTC; CDR3 protein: CASSSRENYGYTF
V gene: TRBV10-3; D gene: .; clone size: .; J gene: TRBJ1-1; CDR3 DNA: TGTGCCATCAGACACGGGTCCACTGAAGCTTTCTTT; CDR3 protein: CAIRHGSTEAFF
V gene: TRBV7-9; D gene: TRBD1; clone size: many; J gene: TRBJ1-4; CDR3 DNA: TGTGCCAGCAGCCCGACAGGGGTCATAACTAATGAAAAACTGTTTTTT; CDR3 protein: CASSPTGVITNEKLFF
V gene: TRBV6-1; D gene: .; clone size: many; J gene: TRBJ1-5; CDR3 DNA: TGTGCCAGCAGCACAGGGTATAGCAATCAGCCCCAGCATTTT; CDR3 protein: CASSTGYSNQPQHF
V gene: TRBV30; D gene: .; clone size: .; J gene: TRBJ1-5; CDR3 DNA: TGTGCCTGGAGTCAACAGGGTGGTCAGCCCCAGCATTTT; CDR3 protein: CAWSQQGGQPQHF
V gene: TRBV11-2; D gene: TRBD1; clone size: many; J gene: TRBJ1-6; CDR3 DNA: TGTGCCAGCAGCTTAGGCTGGGGACAGGGGAATTCACCCCTCCACTTT; CDR3 protein: CASSLGWGQGNSPLHF
V gene: TRBV27; D gene: .; clone size: .; J gene: TRBJ1-1; CDR3 DNA: TGTGCCAGCAGTTTATCGCCGGGTGAAGCTTTCTTT; CDR3 protein: CASSLSPGEAFF
V gene: TRBV19; D gene: TRBD1; clone size: .; J gene: TRBJ1-5; CDR3 DNA: TGTGCCAGTAGTGCGACAGGGGGCCGGCAGCCCCAGCATTTT; CDR3 protein: CASSATGGRQPQHF
V gene: TRBV4-1; D gene: TRBD1; clone size: many; J gene: TRBJ1-1; CDR3 DNA: TGCGCCAGCAGCCAAGATCTTCGACAGGGGGCAGGTGAAGCTTTCTTT; CDR3 protein: CASSQDLRQGAGEAFF
V gene: TRBV7-9; D gene: TRBD2; clone size: .; J gene: TRBJ2-7; CDR3 DNA: TGTGCCAGCAGCACCGGGACTAGCGGACCCTTGCAGTACTTC; CDR3 protein: CASSTGTSGPLQYF
V gene: TRBV7-2; D gene: TRBD1; clone size: .; J gene: TRBJ2-7; CDR3 DNA: TGTGCCAGCAGCCCGGACAGGGAAGACCCCGAGCAGTACTTC; CDR3 protein: CASSPDREDPEQYF
V gene: TRBV11-2; D gene: .; clone size: many; J gene: TRBJ2-2; CDR3 DNA: TGTGCCAGCAGTCCAGGGGCTAGCCGATCAACCGGGGAGCTGTTTTTT; CDR3 protein: CASSPGASRSTGELFF
V gene: TRBV12-5; D gene: .; clone size: many; J gene: TRBJ2-7; CDR3 DNA: TGTGCTAGTGTGCCGGAATCCTACGAGCAGTACTTC; CDR3 protein: CASVPESYEQYF
V gene: TRBV28; D gene: TRBD1; clone size: many; J gene: TRBJ1-5; CDR3 DNA: TGTGCCAGCAGCACACAAACAGGGGGCAGGCAGCCCCAGCATTTT; CDR3 protein: CASSTQTGGRQPQHF
V gene: TRBV14; D gene: TRBD2; clone size: many; J gene: TRBJ2-1; CDR3 DNA: TGTGCCAGCAGCCAGATAGGCTTCGCAGCGGGAGTTCCATGGTACAATGAGCAGTTCTTC; CDR3 protein: CASSQIGFAAGVPWYNEQFF
V gene: TRBV28; D gene: .; clone size: few; J gene: TRBJ2-7; CDR3 DNA: TGTGCCACCCTTTCTGGGCAGACCTACGAGCAGTACTTC; CDR3 protein: CATLSGQTYEQYF
V gene: TRBV9; D gene: .; clone size: .; J gene: TRBJ2-7; CDR3 DNA: TGTGCCAGCAGTGGCGGGTTTGGTAATGGCGAGCAGTACTTC; CDR3 protein: CASSGGFGNGEQYF
V gene: TRBV9; D gene: .; clone size: .; J gene: TRBJ1-1; CDR3 DNA: TGTGCCAGCAGCGTAGAAAGGTGGGACACTGAAGCTTTCTTT; CDR3 protein: CASSVERWDTEAFF
V gene: TRBV27; D gene: TRBD1; clone size: few; J gene: TRBJ1-1; CDR3 DNA: TGTGCCAGCAGTTTTGCGACAGGGCTGGACGCTTTCTTT; CDR3 protein: CASSFATGLDAFF
V gene: TRBV28; D gene: .; clone size: many; J gene: TRBJ2-1; CDR3 DNA: TGTGCCAGCAGTTTACCGGATTCACCCTACAATGAGCAGTTCTTC; CDR3 protein: CASSLPDSPYNEQFF
V gene: TRBV5-1; D gene: .; clone size: many; J gene: TRBJ2-7; CDR3 DNA: TGCGCCAGCAGCTGGGAGTTCTCCTACGAGCAGTACTTC; CDR3 protein: CASSWEFSYEQYF
V gene: TRBV24-1; D gene: .; clone size: many; J gene: TRBJ1-1; CDR3 DNA: TGTGCCACCAGTGACCCTACAGTGAACACTGAAGCTTTCTTT; CDR3 protein: CATSDPTVNTEAFF
V gene: TRBV2; D gene: .; clone size: many; J gene: TRBJ1-4; CDR3 DNA: TGTGCCAGCAGTGAACGGGGTTTTGAAAAACTGTTTTTT; CDR3 protein: CASSERGFEKLFF
V gene: TRBV6-4; D gene: TRBD2; clone size: .; J gene: TRBJ2-1; CDR3 DNA: TGTGCCAGCAGTGATGGAGCGGGGGGGCATAATGAGCAGTTCTTC; CDR3 protein: CASSDGAGGHNEQFF
V gene: TRBV11-2; D gene: .; clone size: many; J gene: TRBJ1-1; CDR3 DNA: TGTGCCAGCAGCTTAGGTTTGGGGGGTCTGGGAACTGAAGCTTTCTTT; CDR3 protein: CASSLGLGGLGTEAFF
V gene: TRBV29-1; D gene: TRBD2; clone size: many; J gene: TRBJ2-1; CDR3 DNA: TGCAGCGCATACACGGGACTAGCGGGAGGGAGCTCCTACAATGAGCAGTTCTTC; CDR3 protein: CSAYTGLAGGSSYNEQFF
V gene: TRBV28; D gene: .; clone size: many; J gene: TRBJ2-7; CDR3 DNA: TGTGCCAGCAGTTTAAATGGTGTGGGGAACGAGCAGTACTTC; CDR3 protein: CASSLNGVGNEQYF
V gene: TRBV6-9; D gene: .; clone size: .; J gene: TRBJ1-5; CDR3 DNA: TGTGCCAGCAGTTACGAATCCGTCTCGGGGCAGCCCCAGCATTTT; CDR3 protein: CASSYESVSGQPQHF
V gene: TRBV28; D gene: .; clone size: .; J gene: TRBJ2-6; CDR3 DNA: TGTGCCAGCAGTTTATTAGCGTCAGGCTACGGGGCCAACGTCCTGACTTTC; CDR3 protein: CASSLLASGYGANVLTF
V gene: TRBV28; D gene: .; clone size: few; J gene: TRBJ1-1; CDR3 DNA: TGTGCCAGCACCCGGAGGGAGACAAGGAGAGAGGCTTTCTTT; CDR3 protein: CASTRRETRREAFF
V gene: TRBV6-1; D gene: .; clone size: .; J gene: TRBJ1-5; CDR3 DNA: TGTGCCAGCAACGCCCGGACAGATAGCAATCAGCCCCAGCATTTT; CDR3 protein: CASNARTDSNQPQHF
V gene: TRBV7-3; D gene: TRBD1; clone size: once; J gene: TRBJ2-1; CDR3 DNA: TGTGCCAGCAGCTTGGGGGATACGACAGGGAAGGGTGAGCAGTTCTTC; CDR3 protein: CASSLGDTTGKGEQFF
V gene: TRBV6-5; D gene: .; clone size: few; J gene: TRBJ1-3; CDR3 DNA: TGTGCCAGCAGTTACGGACTACTGACCATATATTTT; CDR3 protein: CASSYGLLTIYF
V gene: TRBV18; D gene: .; clone size: .; J gene: TRBJ2-5; CDR3 DNA: TGTGCCAGCTCACGAAGTGGGGCTGAAGAGACCCAGTACTTC; CDR3 protein: CASSRSGAEETQYF
V gene: TRBV11-2; D gene: TRBD2; clone size: .; J gene: TRBJ2-3; CDR3 DNA: TGTGCCAGCAGCTTAGTTAGCGGGACATCCACAGATACGCAGTATTTT; CDR3 protein: CASSLVSGTSTDTQYF
V gene: TRBV30; D gene: TRBD1; clone size: many; J gene: TRBJ1-1; CDR3 DNA: TGTGCCTGGAACCGGGACAGGGGAGAAGCTTTCTTT; CDR3 protein: CAWNRDRGEAFF
V gene: TRBV19; D gene: .; clone size: .; J gene: TRBJ2-1; CDR3 DNA: TGTGCCAGTAGTGGCCCTCTGGGACAGTTCTTC; CDR3 protein: CASSGPLGQFF
V gene: TRBV9; D gene: .; clone size: few; J gene: TRBJ1-2; CDR3 DNA: TGTGCCAGCAGCGTAGCTCTGGGGATCGCTAACTATGGCTACACCTTC; CDR3 protein: CASSVALGIANYGYTF
V gene: TRBV5-1; D gene: .; clone size: .; J gene: TRBJ2-7; CDR3 DNA: TGCGCCAGCAGCTTGGCCTCCCACCTGGCGGCCTACGAGCAGTACTTC; CDR3 protein: CASSLASHLAAYEQYF
V gene: TRBV5-1; D gene: .; clone size: few; J gene: TRBJ2-3; CDR3 DNA: TGCGCCAGCAGCTTGCGGGGTGTAGATACGCAGTATTTT; CDR3 protein: CASSLRGVDTQYF
V gene: TRBV5-1; D gene: TRBD1; clone size: many; J gene: TRBJ2-7; CDR3 DNA: TGCGCCAGCAGCTCTGATGTGGACAGGGTTTCCTACGAGCAGTACTTC; CDR3 protein: CASSSDVDRVSYEQYF
V gene: TRBV6-2/TRBV6-3; D gene: TRBD2; clone size: .; J gene: TRBJ2-3; CDR3 DNA: TGTGCCAGCAGCCTAGCGGGAGTAGAAGATACGCAGTATTTT; CDR3 protein: CASSLAGVEDTQYF
V gene: TRBV11-3; D gene: .; clone size: many; J gene: TRBJ2-1; CDR3 DNA: TGTGCCAGCAGCTTAGACAACTCCTACAATGAGCAGTTCTTC; CDR3 protein: CASSLDNSYNEQFF
V gene: TRBV30; D gene: .; clone size: .; J gene: TRBJ1-6; CDR3 DNA: TGTGCCTGGAGCCCCGGGATGGCTGATAATTCACCCCTCCACTTT; CDR3 protein: CAWSPGMADNSPLHF
V gene: TRBV19; D gene: .; clone size: few; J gene: TRBJ2-3; CDR3 DNA: TGTGCCAGTACCGACGGGGGAGCGACAGCAGATACGCAGTATTTT; CDR3 protein: CASTDGGATADTQYF
V gene: TRBV6-2/TRBV6-3; D gene: TRBD1; clone size: many; J gene: TRBJ2-6; CDR3 DNA: TGTGCTACAGGGGGCCCCCACTCTGGGGCCAACGTCCTGACTTTC; CDR3 protein: CATGGPHSGANVLTF
V gene: TRBV7-8; D gene: .; clone size: many; J gene: TRBJ1-1; CDR3 DNA: TGTGCCAGCAGCTTAGCCGGGACGAACACTGAAGCTTTCTTT; CDR3 protein: CASSLAGTNTEAFF
V gene: TRBV27; D gene: TRBD1; clone size: .; J gene: TRBJ2-7; CDR3 DNA: TGTGCCAGCAGTTCGTTGACAGGGTTATCCTACGAGCAGTACTTC; CDR3 protein: CASSSLTGLSYEQYF